This T cell receptor beta chain was sequenced for a study of high-grade serous ovarian cancer treatment subgroups. The method was immunoSEQ multiplex PCR; TCRdb's version includes in-frame clones alone and lacks a portion of them. The sample yields about 16,000 clones, roughly two thirds seen once. The tumor samples were collected prior to definitive surgery or chemotherapy. The receptor comes from a human donor with high-grade serous ovarian cancer. Material for sequencing was tumor tissue.

The CDR3 loop reads CASSFRPSLQYEQFF. CDR3 in DNA: TGTGCCAGCAGCTTCAGGCCTAGCCTACAATATGAGCAGTTCTTC. The rearrangement links TRBV7-2 to TRBJ2-1; D is perhaps TRBD2 (5 bases). This CDR3 is built from 15 residues. Germline V lookup: CDR1 SGHTA, CDR2 FQGNSA. V gave up 3 bases and J gave up 8 bases, with 17 bases separating them.